These 21 T cell receptor beta chains originate from one sample sequenced in a study of blood T cell repertoires in COVID-19. Assay used: immunoSEQ multiplex PCR; TCRdb lists only in-frame clones, some missing. Counted here are about 150,000 clones, more than 75% occurring once; the ten biggest clones make up roughly 2%. Specimen: peripheral blood. These receptors were collected from a man between 50 and 59 years old who had recovered from COVID-19.

The chain uses TRBV5-4 and TRBJ2-1; 12 nucleotides align to TRBD2. Germline CDR1 and CDR2: SGHNT and YYREEE (reference sequence). V lost 2 bases to trimming and J lost 5 bases; unmatched junction nucleotides: 8. CDR3 size: 17 residues. CDR3 in amino acids: CASSFARASGRDNEQFF. CDR3 nucleotides: TGTGCCAGCAGCTTCGCAAGGGCTAGCGGGAGGGACAATGAGCAGTTCTTC.

The genes are TRBV15 and TRBJ2-1; 11 bases match TRBD2. V dropped 1 base and J dropped 16; count of bases not matched to a gene: 18. The CDR3 has 17 residues. Germline CDR1 is LNHNV and CDR2 is YYDKDF (reference sequence). The CDR3 loop is CATSRGETSGKGGMLFF. CDR3 DNA sequence: TGTGCCACCAGCAGAGGGGAGACTAGCGGGAAGGGTGGGATGCTATTCTTC.

The chain links TRBV9 to TRBJ1-1; D perhaps matches TRBD1 (6 bases). The germline CDR1 and CDR2 sequences are SGDLS and YYNGEE. The V end was cut by 4 bases, the J end by 9 bases, with 16 bases between. The CDR3 spans 13 residues. This chain's CDR3 is CASSPDLGQKAFF. The CDR3, as DNA: TGTGCCAGCAGCCCAGACCTCGGACAGAAAGCTTTCTTT.

V usage is TRBV7-2 and J usage is TRBJ2-1, with 10 bases that match TRBD1. CDR1 and CDR2 from the germline V gene are SGHTA and FQGNSA. V gave up 10 bases and J gave up 7 bases; unmatched junction bases: 16. This CDR3 is built from 16 residues. CDR3 amino acids: CAIESRGRQGANEQFF. As DNA, the CDR3 is TGTGCCATCGAATCCAGGGGGCGACAGGGGGCGAATGAGCAGTTCTTC.

The rearrangement uses TRBV4-1 and TRBJ1-1, with 7 bases that match TRBD1. Germline V gene sequence: CDR1 MGHRA, CDR2 YSYEKL. V trimming: 4 bases; J trimming: 2 bases; junction bases outside the gene matches: 13. The CDR3 contains 17 residues. DNA for the CDR3: TGCGCCAGCAGCCGATTGACAGGGTCCGGCCTCAACACTGAAGCTTTCTTT. It translates to CASSRLTGSGLNTEAFF.

As DNA, the CDR3 is TGCGCCAGCAGCCAAGGAGCGGGAGGTTCCACAGATACGCAGTATTTT. Protein product: CASSQGAGGSTDTQYF. V is TRBV4-3 and J is TRBJ2-3; 9 bases line up with TRBD2. Germline V lookup: CDR1 LGHNA, CDR2 YSLEER. With V trimmed by 1 base and J by 2 bases, 4 bases remained unmatched. CDR3 length equals 16 residues.

This chain uses TRBV27 with TRBJ2-7; 9 nucleotides align to TRBD1. The CDR3 has 15 amino acids. J gave up 2 bases and V 5 bases, and 7 bases lay outside the gene matches. The V gene's germline CDR1 is MNHEY and CDR2 SMNVEV (reference sequence). For the CDR3, the DNA is TGTGCCAGCAGTGAACTGGGACAGGGAACCTACGAGCAGTACTTC. Protein product: CASSELGQGTYEQYF.

The gene calls are TRBV11-2 and TRBJ1-4, with 7 positions matching TRBD1. Germline-derived CDR1 and CDR2 are SGHAT and FQNNGV. Trimming removed 5 bases from V and 11 bases from J; junction bases left unmatched: 5. The CDR3 contains 12 residues. CDR3 coding DNA: TGTGCCAGCAGCCCCAGGGGGGAGAAACTGTTTTTT. Protein sequence: CASSPRGEKLFF.

The chain combines TRBV7-9 with TRBJ2-7; possible D gene TRBD1, 6 bases. Trimming shortened V by 1 base and J by 2 bases, and 9 bases separated the two germline ends. The CDR3 is 14 residues long. Germline V CDR1 and CDR2: SEHNR, FQNEAQ (reference sequence). The CDR3 sequence: CASSLGRGTYEQYF. The CDR3, as DNA: TGTGCCAGCAGCTTAGGCAGGGGTACCTACGAGCAGTACTTC.

The chain has TRBV19 and TRBJ2-2; D might be TRBD2 (7 bases). Germline-derived CDR1 and CDR2 are LNHDA and SQIVND (reference sequence). V was cut by 7 bases and J by 4 bases, with 16 bases left in between. The CDR3 has 15 amino acids. Written as DNA, the CDR3 is TGTGCCAGTACCCTACTGGGAGGGGGCACCGGGGAGCTGTTTTTT. It encodes CASTLLGGGTGELFF.

The chain couples TRBV25-1 to TRBJ1-2; D unclear. V dropped 3 bases and J dropped 5 bases, with 13 bases sitting between them. Germline assignment: CDR1 MGHDK and CDR2 SYGVNS. The CDR3 is 14 amino acids. This CDR3 is CASSEITPTYGYTF. The CDR3 DNA is TGTGCCAGCAGTGAGATCACCCCCACATATGGCTACACCTTC.

The chain couples TRBV10-3 to TRBJ2-1, with D possibly TRBD2 on 6 matching bases. CDR3 length: 14 amino acids. Trimming took 6 bases from V and 0 from J, leaving 9 bases between them. Per germline, CDR1 ENHRY and CDR2 SYGVKD. DNA for the CDR3: TGTGCCATCAGCTCGACTAGCTCCTACAATGAGCAGTTCTTC. This codes for CAISSTSSYNEQFF.

The rearrangement links TRBV18 to TRBJ2-7, with a weak D call TRBD1 (5 bases). This CDR3 spans 13 amino acids. Germline CDR1 KGHSH, CDR2 LQKENI. With 2 bases removed from V and 5 bases from J, the gap between germline ends came to 10 bases. DNA of the CDR3: TGTGCCAGCTCACCAAAGGCAGGGAACGAGCAGTACTTC. Protein sequence: CASSPKAGNEQYF.

This chain connects TRBV7-9 to TRBJ2-7, with unresolved D. The germline V gene has CDR1 SEHNR and CDR2 FQNEAQ (reference sequence). The CDR3 covers 12 residues. With 2 bases removed from V and 3 bases from J, the gap between germline ends came to 5 bases. CDR3 DNA sequence: TGTGCCAGCAGCTTAACGAGCTACGAGCAGTACTTC. Translated, it gives CASSLTSYEQYF.

The rearrangement joins TRBV29-1 to TRBJ2-1; 8 bases fit TRBD1. V lost 6 bases, J lost 5 bases, and 3 bases stayed unmatched. The CDR3 has 12 amino acids. Per the germline V gene, CDR1 is SQVTM and CDR2 is ANQGSEA. CDR3 protein: CSVVQGDNEQFF. CDR3 sequence (DNA): TGCAGCGTCGTACAGGGGGACAATGAGCAGTTCTTC.

The V and J genes are TRBV5-1 and TRBJ2-3; TRBD1 aligns across 10 bases. The CDR3 covers 15 residues. The ends lost 5 bases at V and 5 bases at J; junction bases unmatched: 8. Germline assignment: CDR1 SGHRS and CDR2 YFSETQ. The CDR3 loop reads CASRSGQGLGDTQYF. The CDR3 DNA reads TGCGCCAGCAGATCGGGACAGGGGTTGGGAGATACGCAGTATTTT.

The chain carries TRBV5-1 and TRBJ1-2, with 7 bases identical to TRBD1. Germline values: CDR1 SGHRS, CDR2 YFSETQ. V lost 0 bases, J lost 4 bases, and 6 bases stayed unmatched. The CDR3 length is 15 residues. This chain's CDR3 is CASSLARGQPYGYTF. In DNA, the CDR3 is TGCGCCAGCAGCTTGGCCAGGGGACAGCCCTATGGCTACACCTTC.

The chain recombines TRBV5-8 with TRBJ2-3; a weak D match, TRBD1 (5 bases). The CDR3 loop spans 15 amino acids. V dropped 0 bases and J dropped 1 base, with 9 bases sitting between them. Germline assignment: CDR1 SGHTS and CDR2 YDEGEE. CDR3 loop: CASSLVGRGTDTQYF. In DNA, the CDR3 is TGTGCCAGCAGCTTGGTAGGCAGGGGCACAGATACGCAGTATTTT.

The genes are TRBV14 and TRBJ1-2; D is undetermined. The germline V gene encodes CDR1 SGHDN and CDR2 FVKESK. The V gene lost 0 bases and the J gene lost 0 bases, with 8 bases spanning the gap. This CDR3 has 15 amino acids. This CDR3 is CASSQEYGANYGYTF. The DNA of the CDR3 is TGTGCCAGCAGCCAAGAATACGGAGCTAACTATGGCTACACCTTC.

This clone has just one count. V usage is TRBV19 and J usage is TRBJ2-7; maybe TRBD2 (6 bases). Germline loops: CDR1 LNHDA, CDR2 SQIVND (reference sequence). Trimming cost V 1 base and J 3 bases, with 10 bases left between them. This CDR3 has 14 residues. DNA for the CDR3: TGTGCCAGTAGTATAGCCCCTAGCGACTACGAGCAGTACTTC. Protein sequence: CASSIAPSDYEQYF.

With respect to this clone: The same CDR3 can be traced to other DNA sequences in this sample. The chain combines TRBV5-1 with TRBJ2-7, with TRBD1 identical over 9 bases. The ends lost 5 bases at V and 2 bases at J; junction bases unmatched: 8. The CDR3 totals 15 residues. The germline V gene has CDR1 SGHRS and CDR2 YFSETQ. The chain's CDR3 is CASSSRTGAAYEQYF. The CDR3 DNA reads TGCGCCAGCAGTTCACGGACAGGGGCGGCCTACGAGCAGTACTTC.